The 24 T cell receptor beta chains listed next were all sequenced from one sample in a study of shared clonotypes between healthy human individuals. Repertoires were generated with immunoSEQ multiplex PCR, while TCRdb's copy carries only in-frame clones and drops some. Of a few hundred thousand clones in the sample, about 97% were seen once. Source material: naive CD4+ T cells sorted from blood. Indicated subset: CD45RA+ positively selected. The origin of the receptors is a woman under 40 in good health.

The chain joins TRBV27 to TRBJ2-1; 7 bases map to TRBD2. Germline V lookup: CDR1 MNHEY, CDR2 SMNVEV (reference sequence). The J segment lost 4 bases and the V segment lost 0 bases, leaving 6 bases of the junction unmatched. The CDR3 is 16 residues long. CDR3 nucleotides: TGTGCCAGCAGTTTATCCGCTAGCGGCCCTTACAATGAGCAGTTCTTC. Translated: CASSLSASGPYNEQFF.

V and J are TRBV19 and TRBJ1-5; TRBD1 agrees at 7 bases. Germline V gene lookup returns CDR1 LNHDA and CDR2 SQIVND (reference sequence). The ends lost 3 bases at V and 6 bases at J; junction bases unmatched: 8. There are 15 residues in the CDR3. CDR3 sequence (DNA): TGTGCCAGTAGTATCTACAGGGGTGAGGCTCAGCCCCAGCATTTT. This translates into CASSIYRGEAQPQHF.

The chain recombines TRBV20-1 with TRBJ1-2, with D unresolved. V lost 4 bases and J lost 4, with 7 bases in between. Germline loops: CDR1 DFQATT, CDR2 SNEGSKA (reference sequence). CDR3 size: 11 residues. CDR3 amino acids: CSATQIYGYTF. CDR3 nucleotide sequence: TGCAGTGCTACTCAAATCTATGGCTACACCTTC.

The CDR3 bases are TGTGCCAGCAGTGACTTTTCGGGGGGGCTAAGCAATCAGCCCCAGCATTTT. This sequence encodes CASSDFSGGLSNQPQHF. The chain joins TRBV6-1 to TRBJ1-5; a possible D gene is TRBD1 (6 bases). Germline V gives CDR1 MNHNS, CDR2 SASEGT. V was cut by 3 bases and J by 1 base, with 16 bases left in between. The CDR3 runs 17 residues.

This chain's CDR3 is CATTPGVPNSPLHF. The DNA for the CDR3 is TGTGCCACCACCCCGGGGGTACCTAATTCACCCCTCCACTTT. The chain has TRBV28 and TRBJ1-6, with D perhaps TRBD1 (5 bases). The CDR3 extends over 14 amino acids. V was clipped by 10 bases and J by 6 bases, with 16 bases between them. CDR1 and CDR2 from the germline V gene are MDHEN and SYDVKM.

The chain's CDR3 is CASSQETLVTDTQYF. CDR3 sequence (DNA): TGCGCCAGCAGCCAAGAGACCCTCGTCACAGATACGCAGTATTTT. This chain connects TRBV4-1 to TRBJ2-3; the D is unclear. This CDR3 has 15 amino acids. V was trimmed by 0 bases and J by 2 bases, leaving 9 bases between them. Germline CDR1 MGHRA, CDR2 YSYEKL.

This clone is a singleton in its sample. The chain recombines TRBV7-6 with TRBJ2-7; D might be TRBD1 or TRBD2, each matching 7 bases. The CDR3 consists of 17 residues. Germline CDR1 reads SGHVS; CDR2 reads FNYEAQ. Trimming left V 0 bases short and J 2 bases short, with 17 bases between. As DNA, the CDR3 is TGTGCCAGCAGCTTAGCGGGGGGGGACAGCGGTGCCTACGAGCAGTACTTC. Amino acid sequence: CASSLAGGDSGAYEQYF. Complete variable domain (other parts from reference TRBV7-6 and TRBJ2-7): GAGVSQSPRYKVTKRGQDVALRCDPISGHVSLYWYRQALGQGPEFLTYFNYEAQQDKSGLPNDRFSAERPEGSISTLTIQRTEQRDSAMYRCASSLAGGDSGAYEQYFGPGTRLTVT.

Concerning this clone: Additional DNA sequences in this sample encode the identical CDR3. The J gene is TRBJ2-7, the V gene TRBV5-1; 12 positions agree with TRBD2. The trim removed 6 bases at V and 4 bases at J, leaving 5 bases unmatched. Germline values: CDR1 SGHRS, CDR2 YFSETQ. This CDR3 has 14 residues. The CDR3 loop is CASTPTSGSYEQYF. The DNA for the CDR3 is TGCGCCAGCACCCCGACTAGCGGGAGTTACGAGCAGTACTTC.

The chain has TRBV4-1 and TRBJ1-2, with TRBD1 identical over 7 bases. The CDR3 covers 17 residues. Germline CDR1 is MGHRA and CDR2 is YSYEKL. V lost 1 base and J lost 0; bases outside the gene matches: 8. The CDR3 region is CASSQAIGTVTNYGYTF. The CDR3 region has the DNA TGCGCCAGCAGCCAAGCTATAGGGACAGTGACTAACTATGGCTACACCTTC.

This clone was seen a single time. The chain employs TRBV19 and TRBJ2-3; possibly TRBD2 for D (7 bases). This CDR3 spans 12 amino acids. Looked up from germline, CDR1 is LNHDA and CDR2 is SQIVND (reference sequence). Trimming pared 6 bases from V and 5 bases from J, leaving 9 bases between. The CDR3 sequence: CASRRGGDTQYF. The CDR3 region has the DNA TGTGCCAGTAGAAGGGGGGGAGATACGCAGTATTTT.

The CDR3 protein is CATTLTQGRGPVSGAFF. The DNA for the CDR3 is TGTGCCACCACCCTAACTCAGGGTCGTGGTCCGGTATCGGGAGCTTTCTTT. V gene TRBV28 combines with J gene TRBJ1-1; D might be TRBD1 (5 bases). The CDR3 length is 17 residues. Trimming shortened V by 10 bases and J by 10 bases, and 34 bases separated the two germline ends. Germline V CDR1 and CDR2: MDHEN, SYDVKM. The full variable domain, in which reference TRBV28 and TRBJ1-1 provide the parts outside the CDR3, is DVKVTQSSRYLVKRTGEKVFLECVQDMDHENMFWYRQDPGLGLRLIYFSYDVKMKEKGDIPEGYSVSREKKERFSLILESASTNQTSMYLCATTLTQGRGPVSGAFFGQGTRLTVV.

The chain is built from TRBV7-8 and TRBJ2-1, with D perhaps TRBD1 (5 bases). With 1 base removed from V and 0 bases from J, the gap between germline ends came to 10 bases. This CDR3 has 16 amino acids. CDR1 is SGHVS, CDR2 FQNEAQ, per germline. CDR3: CASSLGRTFSYNEQFF. The CDR3 DNA reads TGTGCCAGCAGCTTAGGCAGGACATTCTCCTACAATGAGCAGTTCTTC.

CDR3 DNA: TGTGCCAGTAGGCCGCGGGGGTCCCAAGAGACCCAGTACTTC. Protein sequence: CASRPRGSQETQYF. The rearrangement links TRBV19 to TRBJ2-5, with 7 bases identical to TRBD2. The CDR3 has 14 residues. Trimming at V came to 6 bases and at J to 1 base, leaving 5 bases not matched to a gene. Looked up from germline, CDR1 is LNHDA and CDR2 is SQIVND (reference sequence).

Of note for this clone: The same CDR3 is also encoded by other DNA sequences in this sample. The V call is TRBV7-9, the J call TRBJ1-1; D gene ambiguous. V dropped 3 bases and J dropped 1 base, with 9 bases sitting between them. The CDR3 runs to 14 residues. Per the germline V gene, CDR1 is SEHNR and CDR2 is FQNEAQ (reference sequence). The CDR3 bases are TGTGCCAGCAGCTTCACTCAAGGGAACACTGAAGCTTTCTTT. Translation gives CASSFTQGNTEAFF.

V usage is TRBV28 and J usage is TRBJ2-5; no clear D gene. Trimming removed 6 bases from V and 4 bases from J, with 12 bases in between. Germline CDR1 is MDHEN and CDR2 is SYDVKM. This CDR3 contains 13 residues. The CDR3 nucleotides read TGTGCCAGCAGCCTACCGGGTACAGAGACCCAGTACTTC. Its protein is CASSLPGTETQYF.

V and J are TRBV6-6 and TRBJ2-1, with 9 positions matching TRBD2. After removal of 5 bases from V and 4 bases from J, the junction contained 6 bases not matched to a gene. Germline loops: CDR1 MNHNY, CDR2 SVGAGI (reference sequence). The CDR3 sequence is 15 residues long. The CDR3 DNA follows: TGTGCCAGCAGTAGGGGACTAGCACTATACAATGAGCAGTTCTTC. Encoded protein: CASSRGLALYNEQFF.

This chain joins TRBV6-5 and TRBJ2-5, with a weak D call TRBD2 (5 bases). The end of the DNA is better explained by TRBJ2-7, so the J call may be wrong. The germline V gene has CDR1 MNHEY and CDR2 SVGAGI. This CDR3 comprises 15 residues. CDR3 coding DNA: TGTGCCAGCAGTATGATGAGGGATCCAGCCTACGAGCAGTACTTC. It is translated as CASSMMRDPAYEQYF.

This clone came up a few times. The chain has TRBV13 and TRBJ2-5; 8 bases agree with TRBD1. The germline V gene encodes CDR1 PRHDT and CDR2 FYEKMQ (reference sequence). This CDR3 spans 15 amino acids. The V segment lost 5 bases and the J segment 5 bases; nucleotides outside the gene matches: 10. The CDR3, as DNA: TGTGCCAGCAGCAACAGGGGGATGACGGTCGAGACCCAGTACTTC. Its translation: CASSNRGMTVETQYF.

The chain is built from TRBV27 and TRBJ2-7, with D perhaps matching TRBD1 or TRBD2 (5 bases each). Trimming shortened V by 5 bases and J by 4 bases, and 18 bases separated the two germline ends. The germline CDR1 and CDR2 sequences are MNHEY and SMNVEV (reference sequence). There are 15 residues in the CDR3. CDR3 sequence (DNA): TGTGCCAGCAGTCGGGGCGTGGGGAGAGGGTACGAGCAGTACTTC. This gives the protein CASSRGVGRGYEQYF.

The chain links TRBV5-1 to TRBJ1-4; the D is unclear. Germline V gene data show CDR1 as SGHRS and CDR2 as YFSETQ. Trimming cost V 5 bases and J 5 bases, with 16 bases left between them. CDR3 length: 15 residues. The chain's CDR3 is CASRGGQRENEKLFF. The CDR3 DNA reads TGCGCCAGCAGAGGAGGCCAGAGAGAAAATGAAAAACTGTTTTTT.

V gene TRBV2 combines with J gene TRBJ1-4, with no clear D. V lost 4 bases to trimming and J lost 8 bases, with 17 bases between them. The CDR3 is made up of 15 amino acids. CDR1 and CDR2 (germline): SNHLY, FYNNEI. The DNA of the CDR3 is TGTGCCAGCAGTGTATGGTTAGACATCAAGGAAAAACTGTTTTTT. Protein sequence: CASSVWLDIKEKLFF.

The chain couples TRBV6-5 to TRBJ1-1; unclear D gene. V shed 5 bases and J shed 0 bases, with 10 bases lying between them. The CDR3 spans 14 residues. The V gene's germline CDR1 is MNHEY and CDR2 SVGAGI. CDR3 DNA: TGTGCCAGCAGTCACAATCGGCTGAACACTGAAGCTTTCTTT. Encoded protein: CASSHNRLNTEAFF.

The V gene is TRBV7-6, the J gene TRBJ1-4; no clear D gene. This CDR3 spans 16 amino acids. Looked up from germline, CDR1 is SGHVS and CDR2 is FNYEAQ. V lost 6 bases and J lost 3, with 17 bases in between. This chain's CDR3 is CASSNRRAMPNEKLFF. As DNA, the CDR3 is TGTGCCAGCAGTAATAGAAGGGCGATGCCTAATGAAAAACTGTTTTTT.

The rearrangement joins TRBV7-9 to TRBJ1-1; D is uncertain. The V gene lost 2 bases and the J gene lost 8 bases, with 15 bases spanning the gap. The CDR3 consists of 14 residues. Germline-derived CDR1 and CDR2 are SEHNR and FQNEAQ (reference sequence). The CDR3 region is CASSLTDSATEAFF. The CDR3 region has the DNA TGTGCCAGCAGCTTAACCGATTCGGCCACGGAAGCTTTCTTT.